This TCR beta chain appears in the sequencing data of a study of T cell repertoires in cytomegalovirus infection (dated by TCRdb to between 2018 and 2021). Concerning the study at large: Peptide stimulations targeted recently identified HLA-C-restricted CMV epitopes, whose presentation resists viral immunomodulation, together with well-studied HLA-B-restricted epitopes. Because public TCR beta signatures pointed to carriage of CMV infection together with the matching HLA type, the HLA type of each donor mattered for the analysis. Overall study outcomes, separate from this receptor: The ex vivo response was dominated by HLA-C-restricted CMV-specific TCR beta clonotypes, and the single most frequent clonotype in two of eight donors was supplied by these HLA-C-restricted clonotypes. Carriers of CMV infection plus the relevant HLA type were discriminated by the cumulative frequency of public TCR beta family members in the study cohort and in an independent roughly 320-donor cohort.

The sample's treatment or condition label, in plain terms: in vitro stimulation with specific CMV peptide epitopes to enrich CMV-specific T cells. There are a few counts of this clonotype. Its antigen is not yet known. There are no base qualities to consult, and no much larger clone falls within one base. These reads were obtained on an Illumina HiSeq 1500. Through fastp at Q25 and MiXCR, TCRdb rebuilt clones from the public reads, retaining in-frame beta chains. Each record represents a unique CDR3 protein, reported with the most common genes and DNA among its rows. This sample comprises roughly 920,000 distinct CDR3 sequences, under 40% of them detected only once. Together, the top ten hold roughly an eighth of the sample. CDR1 SEHNR and CDR2 FQNEAQ are derived from the germline V gene (reference sequence). Relative to germline, V is missing 5 bases and J is missing 1 base, with 10 bases of the junction outside any gene match. Including cysteine and phenylalanine, the CDR3 has 18 amino acids. Just CDR3 DNA is preserved here, 54 bases in frame from base 1.

The sequenced sample was cultured CD8+ T cells from PBMCs, obtained from culture after CMV antigen stimulation. This clonotype was sampled from a human donor in good health (CMV status not recorded). Some clones in this sample may be carry-over from other donors' samples. The V gene is TRBV7-9 and the J gene is TRBJ2-3; 12 middle bases align to TRBD1. The CDR3 sequence is CASSPRGTGGAGTDTQYF. The nucleotides read TGTGCCAGCAGCCCCAGAGGGACAGGGGGCGCTGGCACAGATACGCAGTATTTT.